These T cell receptor beta chains were read from a single sample in a study of vaccination and CD4 T cells after COVID-19. For these TCRs, the target antigens are not known. TCRdb redid the calling of the PCR reads with MiXCR, one entry per CDR3 protein. This repertoire shows approximately 14,000 distinct CDR3 sequences, around 50% found once; its top ten account for approximately 8%. Sequenced material: CD4+ T cells from blood, cultured in vitro. The receptors derive from a human donor who had recovered from COVID-19. The CDR3 runs from the conserved cysteine through the conserved F or W. Each record gives: V gene, clone size, CDR3 length, D gene, J gene, CDR3 DNA, CDR3 protein. D genes are given only for firm matches. A clone size is listed for some rows: how often the clone was seen (once, few, many), or a class if it is expanded.

TRBV2	medium-sized	16	-	TRBJ2-7	TGTGCCAGCAGTGAAGCGGGGGCTACTAGCTCCTACGAGCAGTACTTC	CASSEAGATSSYEQYF
TRBV7-3	-	13	-	TRBJ2-7	TGTGCCAGCAGTTTGTGGGACGGACGCGAGCAGTACTTC	CASSLWDGREQYF
TRBV11-2	-	15	TRBD2	TRBJ2-7	TGTGCCAGCAGCTTAGCCCTAGCGGGGAGCTACGAGCAGTACTTC	CASSLALAGSYEQYF
TRBV7-2	-	15	-	TRBJ1-5	TGTGCCAGCAGCCCGGAGGGGGGAAACAATCAGCCCCAGCATTTT	CASSPEGGNNQPQHF
TRBV11-2	-	14	TRBD1	TRBJ1-2	TGTGCCAGCAGCTCTTCGGACAGGGCAAGAGGCTACACCTTC	CASSSSDRARGYTF
TRBV5-8	-	13	-	TRBJ1-3	TGTGCCAGCAGTGGCCGCTCTGGAAACACCATATATTTT	CASSGRSGNTIYF
TRBV5-4	-	15	TRBD1	TRBJ2-2	TGTGCCAGCAGCCAGGGGGCGCGGAACACCGGGGAGCTGTTTTTT	CASSQGARNTGELFF
TRBV7-8	-	13	-	TRBJ1-2	TGTGCCAGCAGCTTAGTGATAAACTATGGCTACACCTTC	CASSLVINYGYTF
TRBV7-7	-	16	-	TRBJ2-2	TGTGCCAGCAGTCCAGGGTGGGGGGCTTCGGCCGGGGAGCTGTTTTTT	CASSPGWGASAGELFF
TRBV6-1	-	14	-	TRBJ1-5	TGTGCCAGCAGTCCTTTTACAGGGAATCAGCCCCAGCATTTT	CASSPFTGNQPQHF
TRBV5-1	-	16	TRBD2	TRBJ2-1	TGCGCCAGCAGCTTGGCCGCGGGACTAGCGCGCAATGAGCAGTTCTTC	CASSLAAGLARNEQFF
TRBV27	once	15	TRBD1	TRBJ1-2	TGTGCCAGCAGTTTAAGACAGGGATGGGGCTATGGCTACACCTTC	CASSLRQGWGYGYTF
TRBV4-1	few	13	-	TRBJ1-2	TGCGCCAGCAGCCAAGAAGGGGGCTATGGCTACACCTTC	CASSQEGGYGYTF
TRBV2	few	14	-	TRBJ2-5	TGTGCCAGCAGTGAAGTGAGGGCGGAGGAGACCCAGTACTTC	CASSEVRAEETQYF
TRBV7-3	few	15	-	TRBJ2-3	TGTGCCAGCAGCTTACAGGGGACGGGCCCAGATACGCAGTATTTT	CASSLQGTGPDTQYF
TRBV12-3/TRBV12-4	-	18	-	TRBJ1-6	TGTGCCAGCAGCGGTTTGAGGGGGATCCCGACGGGGAATTCACCCCTCCACTTT	CASSGLRGIPTGNSPLHF